This section outlines one T cell receptor (beta chain) sequence together with its context. The trim removed 7 bases at V and 0 bases at J, leaving 6 bases unmatched. This CDR3 region has 16 residues. CDR1 WSHSY and CDR2 SAAADI come from the germline V gene. As processed by the authors: By means of reference gene primer amplification, nucleated cell counts were estimated. Sequencing was performed with immunoSEQ multiplex PCR; in TCRdb, only in-frame clones are kept and a portion is missing. V and J calls and clone size come straight from that table; D and trimming were deduced from the DNA. The data show roughly 240,000 clones, 82% seen once. These data are taken from a study of blood T cell repertoires in COVID-19. Study background: The cDNA or gDNA used as material had been derived from T cells, B-cell-depleted T cells, or PBMCs.

The TCR was taken from a woman aged 70-85 years with acute or convalescent COVID-19. Sequencing used peripheral blood. The gene calls are TRBV10-2 and TRBJ1-3; 10 nucleotides line up with TRBD1. The CDR3 DNA follows: TGCGCCAGCAATCAGGGACAGGGGCTCTCTGGAAACACCATATATTTT. Residues: CASNQGQGLSGNTIYF.